The T cell receptor beta chain described here comes from a study of blood T cell repertoires in COVID-19. Study-level information: COVID-19 samples, acute and convalescent, were from the United States, Italy and Spain. Sources were T cells, B-cell-depleted T cells, or PBMCs; the material itself was cDNA or gDNA.

The authors' processing: Amplified reference gene primers provided the basis for estimating nucleated cell counts. Generated by immunoSEQ multiplex PCR, the TCRdb table keeps only in-frame clones and is missing some. V, J and clone size are those of that table, while D and trimming were read from the DNA. Found here are roughly 18,000 clones, almost 85% of them singletons; the top ten hold roughly 67%. The sequence was collected from a man older than 75 with acute or convalescent COVID-19. Sequenced sample: peripheral blood.

The CDR3 here is CASSLMGGIIGYTF. The CDR3, as DNA: TGTGCCAGCAGTTTAATGGGCGGGATTATTGGCTACACCTTC. This rearrangement joins TRBV28 to TRBJ1-2; no firm D call. Per germline, CDR1 MDHEN and CDR2 SYDVKM. The CDR3 contains 14 residues. V lost 2 bases to trimming and J lost 7 bases, with 14 bases between them.